The sequence of this T cell receptor (beta chain) was determined in a study of shared clonotypes between healthy human individuals. Overall study: Serving as donors were a couple of women and three men, whose ages spanned 18 to 49. Study observations and caveats: Donors were few, which limited the genetic and exposure-history diversity represented. Clonotypes shared by all four sorted-subset donors had higher generation probabilities than non-shared clonotypes.

Assay: immunoSEQ multiplex PCR; the TCRdb copy retains only in-frame clones and omits some. The table records about 2.4 million clones, over 85% of them present only once. A word on this clone: Its cognate antigen is unknown.

Sequenced sample: naive CD4+ T cells from PBMCs. Subset described: CD45RA+ positively selected. This TCR was recovered from a man aged 18 to 35 in good health. Some clones in this sample may be carry-over from other donors' samples.

The CDR3 sequence: CASSEVGPGIGGNYGYTF. The CDR3 region has the DNA TGTGCCAGCAGTGAAGTGGGACCGGGGATTGGGGGTAACTATGGCTACACCTTC. The V gene is TRBV6-1, the J gene TRBJ1-2; maybe TRBD1 (5 bases). The CDR3 runs to 18 residues. Trimming pared 1 base from V and 1 base from J, leaving 19 bases between. Germline V gives CDR1 MNHNS, CDR2 SASEGT.